This TCR beta chain comes out of a study of shared clonotypes between healthy human individuals. Overall study findings and caveats: Shared clonotypes across all four donors exceeded non-shared ones in generation probability.

The method was immunoSEQ multiplex PCR; TCRdb's version includes in-frame clones alone and lacks a portion of them. This sample has 2 million to 2.5 million clones, with 90% to 97% found just once. On this clone itself: What it binds is unknown.

The specimen was naive CD4+ T cells sorted from blood. Subset here: CD45RA+ positively selected. The receptor was derived from a young man in good health.

CDR3 residues: CATTAGEYETQYF. The CDR3 nucleotides read TGTGCCACGACAGCGGGGGAGTACGAGACCCAGTACTTC. The chain is built from TRBV2 and TRBJ2-5; TRBD2 agrees at 8 bases. J gave up 5 bases and V 10 bases, and 9 bases lay outside the gene matches. There are 13 residues in the CDR3. Germline V gene lookup returns CDR1 SNHLY and CDR2 FYNNEI.